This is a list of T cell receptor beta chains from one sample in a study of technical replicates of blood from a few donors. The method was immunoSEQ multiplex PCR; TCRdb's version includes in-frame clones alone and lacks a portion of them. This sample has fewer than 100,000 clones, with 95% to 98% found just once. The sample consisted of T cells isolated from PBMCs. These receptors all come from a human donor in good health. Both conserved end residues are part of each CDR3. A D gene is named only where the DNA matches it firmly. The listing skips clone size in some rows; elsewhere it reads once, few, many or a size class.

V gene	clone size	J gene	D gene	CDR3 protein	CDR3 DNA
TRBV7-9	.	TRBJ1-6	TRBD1	CASSDGQEYNSPLHF	TGTGCCAGCAGCGATGGACAGGAATATAATTCACCCCTCCACTTT
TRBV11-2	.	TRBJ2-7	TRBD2	CASSSGLAYEQYF	TGTGCCAGCAGCTCGGGACTAGCCTACGAGCAGTACTTC
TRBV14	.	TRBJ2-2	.	CASSPRGRELTGELFF	TGTGCCAGCAGCCCCAGAGGGCGAGAGTTGACCGGGGAGCTGTTTTTT
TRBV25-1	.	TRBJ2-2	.	CASTESPSRNTGELFF	TGTGCCAGCACCGAAAGTCCTAGCAGGAACACCGGGGAGCTGTTTTTT
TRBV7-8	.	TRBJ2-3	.	CASSLSTPDGSGYTDTQYF	TGTGCCAGCAGCTTATCCACTCCAGATGGTAGCGGCTACACAGATACGCAGTATTTT
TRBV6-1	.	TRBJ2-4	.	CASSEGLRATKNIQYF	TGTGCCAGCAGTGAAGGTTTGCGAGCAACCAAAAACATTCAGTACTTC
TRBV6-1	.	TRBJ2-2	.	CASSESGIGELFF	TGTGCCAGCAGTGAATCCGGGATCGGGGAGCTGTTTTTT
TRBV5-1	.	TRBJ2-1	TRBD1	CASSSGGSLNEQFF	TGCGCCAGCAGCTCAGGGGGCTCCCTCAATGAGCAGTTCTTC
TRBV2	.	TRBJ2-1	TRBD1	CASSGYRGRIEQFF	TGTGCCAGCAGCGGTTACAGGGGGCGAATTGAGCAGTTCTTC
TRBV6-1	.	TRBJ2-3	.	CASSEGTGLDTQYF	TGTGCCAGCAGTGAAGGAACAGGGTTAGATACGCAGTATTTT
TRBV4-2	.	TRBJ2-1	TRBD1	CASSQGTGANEQFF	TGTGCCAGCAGCCAAGGGACAGGGGCCAATGAGCAGTTCTTC
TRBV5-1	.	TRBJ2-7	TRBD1	CASSFGQGVPYEQYF	TGCGCCAGCAGCTTCGGACAGGGGGTCCCCTACGAGCAGTACTTC
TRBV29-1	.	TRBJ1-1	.	CSVEDPESITEAFF	TGCAGCGTTGAAGATCCGGAGAGTATCACTGAAGCTTTCTTT
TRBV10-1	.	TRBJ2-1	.	CASSATGRKTREQFF	TGCGCCAGCAGTGCAACAGGGAGAAAAACCCGTGAGCAGTTCTTC
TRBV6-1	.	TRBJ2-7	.	CASGEQGYEQYF	TGTGCCAGCGGGGAACAGGGCTACGAGCAGTACTTC
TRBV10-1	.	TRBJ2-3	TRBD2	CASSELSGGTDTQYF	TGCGCCAGCAGTGAGTTGTCGGGGGGGACAGATACGCAGTATTTT
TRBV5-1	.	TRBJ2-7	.	CASSLNYGDSSYEQYF	TGCGCCAGCAGCTTGAATTACGGGGATAGCTCCTACGAGCAGTACTTC
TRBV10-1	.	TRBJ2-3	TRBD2	CASSGISGVTDTQYF	TGCGCCAGCAGTGGGATTAGCGGGGTTACAGATACGCAGTATTTT
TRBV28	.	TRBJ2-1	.	CASITIGGGFAYNEQFF	TGTGCCAGCATTACTATCGGTGGGGGGTTCGCCTACAATGAGCAGTTCTTC
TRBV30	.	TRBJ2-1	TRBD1	CAWTLKGARNEQFF	TGTGCCTGGACCTTAAAGGGGGCCAGGAATGAGCAGTTCTTC
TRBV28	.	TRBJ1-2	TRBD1	CASSFGQGVYGYTF	TGTGCCAGCAGTTTCGGACAGGGAGTATATGGCTACACCTTC
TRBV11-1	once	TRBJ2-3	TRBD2	CASSPSGRVPRTQYF	TGTGCCAGCAGCCCTAGCGGGAGGGTCCCCAGGACGCAGTATTTT
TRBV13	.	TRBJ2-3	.	CASSSIVVIDTQYF	TGTGCCAGCAGCTCAATAGTCGTCATTGATACGCAGTATTTT
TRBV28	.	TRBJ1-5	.	CASSPQQGNLQPQHF	TGTGCCAGCAGTCCCCAACAGGGAAATCTTCAGCCCCAGCATTTT
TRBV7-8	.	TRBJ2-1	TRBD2	CASSLVPGGRSDEQFF	TGTGCCAGCAGCTTAGTTCCGGGAGGGAGGAGCGATGAGCAGTTCTTC
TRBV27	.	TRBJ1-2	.	CASSETPLYGYTF	TGTGCCAGCAGTGAGACACCACTCTATGGCTACACCTTC
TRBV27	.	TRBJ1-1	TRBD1	CASRPTGGSEAFF	TGTGCCAGCAGGCCGACAGGGGGCTCTGAAGCTTTCTTT
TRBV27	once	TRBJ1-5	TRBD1	CASSLGTGGNQPQHF	TGTGCCAGCAGTTTAGGGACAGGGGGCAATCAGCCCCAGCATTTT
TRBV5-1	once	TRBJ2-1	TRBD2	CASSGKGLVNNEQFF	TGCGCCAGCAGCGGAAAGGGACTAGTAAACAATGAGCAGTTCTTC
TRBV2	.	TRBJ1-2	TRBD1	CASSVEGAGGYTF	TGTGCCAGCAGTGTGGAGGGGGCGGGTGGCTACACCTTC
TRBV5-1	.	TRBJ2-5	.	CASSLYQRLGETQYF	TGCGCCAGCAGCTTGTACCAGCGGCTAGGGGAGACCCAGTACTTC
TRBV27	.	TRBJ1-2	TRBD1	CASSLGTAGGYTF	TGTGCCAGCAGCCTCGGGACAGCTGGTGGCTACACCTTC
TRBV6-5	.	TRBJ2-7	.	CASSESREISEQYF	TGTGCCAGCAGCGAATCCCGGGAAATTAGCGAGCAGTACTTC
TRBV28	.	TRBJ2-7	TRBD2	CASSTASGRDPEQYF	TGTGCCAGCAGTACCGCTAGCGGGAGGGACCCGGAGCAGTACTTC
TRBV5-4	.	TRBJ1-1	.	CASSSRGGAISEAFF	TGTGCCAGCAGCTCGCGGGGGGGGGCGATCTCTGAAGCTTTCTTT
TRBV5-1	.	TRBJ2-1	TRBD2	CASSLKGLAGDVVNNEQFF	TGCGCCAGCAGCTTGAAGGGACTAGCGGGAGACGTCGTAAACAATGAGCAGTTCTTC
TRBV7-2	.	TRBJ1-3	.	CASSPTGGLVNTIYF	TGTGCCAGCAGCCCTACCGGGGGACTGGTGAACACCATATATTTT
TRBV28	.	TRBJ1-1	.	CASHVAVNTEAFF	TGTGCCAGCCACGTCGCGGTGAACACTGAAGCTTTCTTT
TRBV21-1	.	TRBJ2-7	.	CASSKGAGHEQYF	TGTGCCAGCAGCAAGGGGGCAGGACACGAGCAGTACTTC
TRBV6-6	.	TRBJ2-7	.	CASSYSKMGLSYEQYF	TGTGCCAGCAGTTACTCGAAAATGGGACTCTCCTACGAGCAGTACTTC
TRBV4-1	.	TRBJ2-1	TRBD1	CASSQEPTGPPYNEQFF	TGCGCCAGCAGCCAAGAACCGACAGGGCCCCCCTACAATGAGCAGTTCTTC
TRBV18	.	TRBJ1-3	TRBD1	CASSPSGGNSGNTIYF	TGTGCCAGCTCACCATCAGGGGGGAACTCTGGAAACACCATATATTTT
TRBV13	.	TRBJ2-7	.	CASSSTSGLATYEQYF	TGTGCCAGCAGCTCCACCTCGGGACTGGCAACCTACGAGCAGTACTTC
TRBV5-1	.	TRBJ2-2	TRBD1	CASSLQGFDTGELFF	TGCGCCAGCAGCTTACAGGGGTTCGACACCGGGGAGCTGTTTTTT
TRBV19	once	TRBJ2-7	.	CASSIGAGSYEQYF	TGTGCCAGTAGTATAGGGGCGGGATCCTACGAGCAGTACTTC
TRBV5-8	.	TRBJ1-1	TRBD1	CASSYYRGPILNTEAFF	TGTGCCAGCAGCTATTACAGGGGGCCAATTCTAAACACTGAAGCTTTCTTT
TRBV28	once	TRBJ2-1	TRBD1	CASSDLRTGPSEQFF	TGTGCCAGCAGCGATCTTCGGACAGGCCCCTCGGAGCAGTTCTTC
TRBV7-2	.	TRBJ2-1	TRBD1	CASSFLMGQGADEQFF	TGTGCCAGCAGCTTCTTAATGGGACAGGGGGCTGATGAGCAGTTCTTC
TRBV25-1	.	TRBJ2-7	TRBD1	CASSDYRDRVCEQYF	TGTGCCAGCAGTGATTACCGGGACAGGGTTTGCGAGCAGTACTTC
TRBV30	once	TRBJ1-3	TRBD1	CAWSSDRGGTIYF	TGTGCCTGGAGTAGTGACAGGGGAGGAACCATATATTTT
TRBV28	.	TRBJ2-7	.	CASLKTDGYEQYF	TGTGCCAGCCTAAAGACCGACGGGTACGAGCAGTACTTC
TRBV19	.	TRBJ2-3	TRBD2	CASSTFGLADTDTQYF	TGTGCCAGTAGTACCTTCGGACTAGCGGACACAGATACGCAGTATTTT
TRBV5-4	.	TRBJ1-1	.	CASSQRTVGTEAFF	TGTGCCAGCAGCCAACGGACAGTTGGCACTGAAGCTTTCTTT